This section outlines one T cell receptor beta chain sequence together with its context. This clone was observed a single time. It lacks a known antigen. One base away there is no much larger clone; base qualities are not given. In the germline V gene (reference sequence), CDR1 corresponds to GTSNPN and CDR2 to SVGIG. The CDR3 runs 15 residues from the cysteine to the phenylalanine. Only the CDR3 region is kept as DNA, spanning 45 bases read in frame from base 1. V and J are truncated by 3 bases and 5 bases respectively, leaving an intervening sequence of 19 bases. The data were taken from a study of shared clonotypes between healthy human individuals (dated by TCRdb to about 2020). About the investigation overall: Three men and a couple of women, aged 18 to 49 years, made up the cohort. To increase sequencing depth and limit assay-specific biases, TCR repertoire library preparation and sequencing were carried out by different laboratories using diverse techniques. Leukapheresis yielded between about 0.85 and 9.5 billion PBMCs per donor. Blood TCR repertoires of 5 or 6 healthy adults were deeply sequenced to estimate repertoire size and the extent of clonotype sharing between individuals.

Healthy HIV-negative adults with no recently reported acute infections or vaccinations were included as donors. All donors were Caucasian adults living in Nashville, Tennessee, USA. For unsorted samples, some 90 million PBMCs were counted, and genomic DNA was extracted using the QIAamp DNA Blood Mini kit. Blood was obtained by leukapheresis, after which PBMCs were separated by Ficoll-Histopaque density gradient centrifugation and cryopreserved in liquid nitrogen vapor phase. TCR CDR3 regions were amplified from genomic DNA by multiplex PCR using the deep immunoSEQ assay. For each cell subset, the extracted genomic DNA was distributed evenly across all wells of several immunoSEQ 96-well plates, and each plate served as one replicate. For unsorted PBMC, each replicate PCR was loaded with 300 ng genomic DNA, equivalent to 30,000 or so T cell genomes. Ten immunoSEQ deep assay plates were used to sequence unsorted PBMC genomic DNA. The purified libraries were quantified using a Qubit 3.0 fluorometer, sized with a Bioanalyzer 2100, and then quantified again using the KAPA Library Quantification kit. Each immunoSEQ 96-well plate was sequenced on its own single-read 150-cycle Illumina NextSeq 550 flow cell. Per the original workflow: The immunoSEQ output contained only junctional sequences without quality scores, so filtering could not match that applied to full-length reads. To assign V/J genes and CDR3, sequences were annotated using PyIR, a Python wrapper for IgBLAST v1.9, with IMGT germline references. Reads with weak V/J assignments (E-value above 1e-6), missing CDR3, stop codons, out-of-frame junctions, or ambiguous translated residues were removed. A V3J clonotype was defined by an identical inferred V gene, J gene, and CDR3 amino acid sequence. Percentage overlap between repertoires was calculated by dividing the number of shared unique clonotypes by the size of the smaller repertoire. Three approaches were used to assess repertoire richness: RTK rarefaction, the Chao1 estimator, and Recon v2.1 estimates of unobserved clonotypes. Entries here come from immuneACCESS through TCRdb and include only in-frame sequences with V and J called. Some clones fail to appear in such tables; in the studies checked, an unresolved V gene covers under half of the shortfall, and the cause of the remainder is unknown. V and J calls and clone size are as listed in that table; D and trimming were resolved from the DNA. A total of about 490,000 clones appear in this sample, about three quarters of them only once. 10% to 15% of the sample lies in the top ten.

Broader findings and caveats from the paper: Sampling was restricted to blood, and TCR repertoires in tissue are likely to differ from TCR repertoires in blood. The genetic and exposure-history diversity represented was limited by the small number of donors. Pairwise subsampling led to the expectation that sequencing depth would affect the degree of clonotype sharing among donors.

The TCR was taken from a woman in her thirties or forties in good health. Some clones in this sample may be carry-over from other donors' samples. The chain couples TRBV30 to TRBJ1-1; the D gene is perhaps TRBD1, from 6 matching bases. The sequenced material came from PBMCs. The DNA sequence is given as TGTGCCTGGAGGGGGAGGGGGGCAGTAGGAACTGAAGCTTTCTTT. It is translated as CAWRGRGAVGTEAFF.